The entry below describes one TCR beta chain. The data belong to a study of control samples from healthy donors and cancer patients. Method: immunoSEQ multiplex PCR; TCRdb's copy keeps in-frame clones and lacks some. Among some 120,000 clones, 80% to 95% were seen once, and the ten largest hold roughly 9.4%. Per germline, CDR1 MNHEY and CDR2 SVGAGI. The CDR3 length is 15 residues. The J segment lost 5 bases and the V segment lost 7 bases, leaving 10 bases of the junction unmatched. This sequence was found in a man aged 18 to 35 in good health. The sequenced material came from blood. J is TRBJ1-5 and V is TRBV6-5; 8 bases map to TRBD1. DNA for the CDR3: TGTGCCAGCAAAGATCAGGGGGCGTATGATCAGCCCCAGCATTTT. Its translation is CASKDQGAYDQPQHF.